The 31 T cell receptor beta chains listed next were all sequenced from one sample in a study of CD8+CD57+ T cells in acquired aplastic anemia. According to the study, genomic DNA was the template for TCR beta VDJ and CDR3 profiling. TCRdb ran MiXCR on the reads and lists one entry per CDR3 protein. Among about 200,000 distinct CDR3 sequences listed, 50% to 70% were seen once. Those patients picked for sequencing had displayed CD8+CD57+ cell expansion on flow cytometry. Sequenced: sorted CD4+, CD8+, or CD8+CD57+ T cells (not recorded which) from PBMCs. Receptors originate from a human donor with aplastic anemia.

This clonotype has just a few counts. Its ends do not fully match the called genes, so a read error is possible. The V and J genes are TRBV2 and TRBJ2-5; 7 positions match TRBD2. The CDR3 totals 10 residues. Germline V CDR1 and CDR2: SNHLY, FYNNEI. CDR3 in DNA: TGTGCCAGCAGTGAAGACCGGACTAGCTTC. Translation: CASSEDRTSF. The full variable domain, in which reference TRBV2 and TRBJ2-5 provide the parts outside the CDR3, is EPEVTQTPSHQVTQMGQEVILRCVPISNHLYFYWYRQILGQKVEFLVSFYNNEISEKSEIFDDQFSVERPDGSNFTLKIRSTKLEDSAMYFCASSEDRTSFGPGTRLLVL.

This clonotype came up a few times. This chain uses TRBV11-2 with TRBJ2-1; 8 bases agree with TRBD2. The junction had 4 bases not matched to a gene; V was cut back by 2 bases and J by 4 bases. This CDR3 is built from 15 residues. Germline loops: CDR1 SGHAT, CDR2 FQNNGV. The CDR3 coding sequence is TGTGCCAGCAGCTTACTGCGGGGGGCATACAATGAGCAGTTCTTC. Amino acid sequence: CASSLLRGAYNEQFF. The complete variable domain, with remaining parts taken from reference TRBV11-2 and TRBJ2-1, reads EAGVAQSPRYKIIEKRQSVAFWCNPISGHATLYWYQQILGQGPKLLIQFQNNGVVDDSQLPKDRFSAERLKGVDSTLKIQPAKLEDSAVYLCASSLLRGAYNEQFFGPGTRLTVL.

This sequence joins TRBV2 and TRBJ1-5; TRBD1 aligns across 10 bases. Germline values: CDR1 SNHLY, CDR2 FYNNEI. Losses at the gene ends were 7 bases for V and 7 bases for J; bases not matched to a gene: 10. The CDR3 contains 15 residues. The CDR3, as DNA: TGTGCCAGCATGACAGGGGGCGAACCCCCCCAGCCCCAGCATTTT. The encoded protein is CASMTGGEPPQPQHF.

This clonotype has just a few counts. The V gene is TRBV7-9, the J gene TRBJ2-3; no definite D call. CDR1 SEHNR and CDR2 FQNEAQ come from the germline V gene (reference sequence). The CDR3 has 16 amino acids. The V gene lost 3 bases and the J gene lost 0 bases, with 13 bases spanning the gap. This chain's CDR3 is CASSFRGGTSTDTQYF. The DNA for the CDR3 is TGTGCCAGCAGCTTCCGAGGCGGTACTAGCACAGATACGCAGTATTTT.

The chain is built from TRBV7-6 and TRBJ2-7, with D possibly TRBD2 on 7 matching bases. Trimming cost V 5 bases and J 4 bases, with 18 bases left between them. In germline, CDR1 is SGHVS, CDR2 FNYEAQ. CDR3 length: 15 residues. Here the CDR3 reads CASSPGEGGPYEQYF. The DNA for the CDR3 is TGTGCCAGCAGCCCAGGGGAGGGGGGGCCATACGAGCAGTACTTC.

This clonotype has ten or more counts. The chain combines TRBV19 with TRBJ2-1; TRBD1 matches at 7 bases. Germline-derived CDR1 and CDR2 are LNHDA and SQIVND (reference sequence). V was clipped by 3 bases and J by 5 bases; unmatched bases: 7. The CDR3 consists of 15 residues. DNA for the CDR3: TGTGCCAGTAGTATTGGGTGGACAGGTGACAATGAGCAGTTCTTC. Protein sequence: CASSIGWTGDNEQFF.

As for this clonotype: This CDR3 fails to terminate in the conserved phenylalanine or tryptophan, so it likely reflects a read error. The chain recombines TRBV4-2 with TRBJ2-5; D unresolved. Germline V gene lookup returns CDR1 LGHNA and CDR2 YNFKEQ. V gave up 0 bases and J gave up 9 bases, with 8 bases separating them. There are 12 residues in the CDR3. CDR3 protein: CASSQDGWAQYL. The CDR3 coding sequence is TGTGCCAGCAGCCAAGACGGCTGGGCCCAGTACCTC.

The genes are TRBV2 and TRBJ2-2, with D uncertain. Between the trimmed V and J ends, which lost 9 bases and 1 base, there was a span of 15 bases. The CDR3 contains 15 residues. Germline V gene lookup returns CDR1 SNHLY and CDR2 FYNNEI. The chain's CDR3 is CASWFGLGNTGELFF. The CDR3 DNA reads as TGTGCCAGTTGGTTCGGGCTAGGGAACACCGGGGAGCTGTTTTTT.

This rearrangement joins TRBV9 to TRBJ2-3; no firm D call. Germline V CDR1 and CDR2: SGDLS, YYNGEE. This CDR3 region has 16 residues. V shed 0 bases and J shed 2 bases, with 13 bases lying between them. In DNA, the CDR3 is TGTGCCAGCAGCGTAGGATTCGGGTGGGACACAGATACGCAGTATTTT. Its translation: CASSVGFGWDTDTQYF.

This clonotype was seen just once. This chain uses TRBV20-1 with TRBJ2-3; D is uncertain. The CDR3 sequence is 12 residues long. V lost 5 bases to trimming and J lost 4 bases, with 10 bases between them. Germline CDR1 DFQATT, CDR2 SNEGSKA (reference sequence). The CDR3 sequence: CSAAVDPDTQYF. The CDR3 bases are TGCAGTGCTGCAGTAGACCCAGATACGCAGTATTTT.

This clonotype was seen a handful of times. CDR3 DNA sequence: TGCAGTGCTACTACTTCCAATGAGCAGTTCTTC. This encodes CSATTSNEQFF. This chain connects TRBV20-1 to TRBJ2-1, with D uncertain. V was trimmed by 4 bases and J by 6 bases, leaving 7 bases between them. Looked up from germline, CDR1 is DFQATT and CDR2 is SNEGSKA (reference sequence). The length of the CDR3 is 11 residues.

The chain carries TRBV7-3 and TRBJ1-1; D not certain. CDR3 size: 14 residues. Germline values: CDR1 SGHTA, CDR2 FQGTGA. V was cut by 5 bases and J by 3 bases, with 13 bases left in between. The CDR3 DNA follows: TGTGCCAGCAGCGCTACCGGGAGGGACACTGAAGCTTTCTTT. Translation gives CASSATGRDTEAFF.

The V gene is TRBV9, the J gene TRBJ2-2; D is undetermined. CDR1 is SGDLS, CDR2 YYNGEE, per germline. This CDR3 has 15 residues. The V gene lost 0 bases and the J gene lost 2 bases, with 8 bases spanning the gap. Here the CDR3 DNA reads TGTGCCAGCAGCGTAGGTATGATCAACACCGGGGAGCTGTTTTTT. The encoded protein is CASSVGMINTGELFF.

This clonotype was recorded once. The rearrangement joins TRBV7-9 to TRBJ2-3; TRBD2 matches at 9 bases. V gave up 4 bases and J gave up 0 bases; unmatched junction bases: 2. CDR3 length: 15 amino acids. Germline CDR1 reads SEHNR; CDR2 reads FQNEAQ (reference sequence). CDR3 loop: CASSSSGTSTDTQYF. In DNA form, the CDR3 reads TGTGCCAGCAGCTCTAGCGGGACCAGCACAGATACGCAGTATTTT.

The chain links TRBV4-3 to TRBJ2-5; the D call may be TRBD1 or TRBD2 (5 bases each). The CDR3 is 15 amino acids. The V gene lost 0 bases and the J gene lost 4 bases, with 12 bases spanning the gap. Germline V gene sequence: CDR1 LGHNA, CDR2 YSLEER. CDR3 protein: CASSQDIGTRETQYF. The DNA for the CDR3 is TGCGCCAGCAGCCAAGACATCGGGACGCGAGAGACCCAGTACTTC.

V and J are TRBV7-2 and TRBJ1-6, with 9 bases aligning to TRBD1. The junction had 5 bases not matched to a gene; V was cut back by 4 bases and J by 10 bases. Germline CDR1 and CDR2: SGHTA and FQGNSA. The CDR3 totals 14 residues. The CDR3 DNA reads as TGTGCCAGCAGCTATGGACAGGGGAGGTCACCCCTCCACTTT. Translation gives CASSYGQGRSPLHF. Complete variable domain (other parts from reference TRBV7-2 and TRBJ1-6): GAGVSQSPSNKVTEKGKDVELRCDPISGHTALYWYRQSLGQGLEFLIYFQGNSAPDKSGLPSDRFSAERTGGSVSTLTIQRTQQEDSAVYLCASSYGQGRSPLHFGNGTRLTVT.

This clonotype was recorded a few times. The rearrangement joins TRBV20-1 to TRBJ1-1; no clear D gene. V was shortened by 3 bases and J by 0 bases, with 11 bases between the two germline ends. This CDR3 is built from 14 residues. Germline loops: CDR1 DFQATT, CDR2 SNEGSKA (reference sequence). The CDR3 loop is CSASDGQMNTEAFF. Here the CDR3 DNA reads TGCAGTGCTAGTGACGGGCAGATGAACACTGAAGCTTTCTTT.

The J gene is TRBJ2-5, the V gene TRBV11-3, with 11 bases that match TRBD2. Losses at the gene ends were 4 bases for V and 4 bases for J; bases not matched to a gene: 2. Germline V gives CDR1 SGHNT, CDR2 YENEEA. The CDR3 spans 14 residues. The CDR3 DNA reads as TGTGCCAGCAGCTGGCTAGCGGGAGGAGAGACCCAGTACTTC. As protein: CASSWLAGGETQYF. Based on the CDR3 plus reference TRBV11-3 and TRBJ2-5, the full variable domain is EAGVVQSPRYKIIEKKQPVAFWCNPISGHNTLYWYLQNLGQGPELLIRYENEEAVDDSQLPKDRFSAERLKGVDSTLKIQPAELGDSAVYLCASSWLAGGETQYFGPGTRLLVL.

The genes are TRBV15 and TRBJ2-3; D possibly corresponds to TRBD2 (5 bases). The CDR3 sequence is 14 residues long. V was cut by 5 bases and J by 4 bases, with 13 bases left in between. The germline CDR1 and CDR2 sequences are LNHNV and YYDKDF (reference sequence). The CDR3 region is CATSEGLEADTQYF. In DNA form, the CDR3 reads TGTGCCACCAGCGAGGGCCTCGAAGCAGATACGCAGTATTTT.

V and J are TRBV19 and TRBJ2-3, with D tentatively TRBD1 (5 bases). This CDR3 has 16 residues. Germline V lookup: CDR1 LNHDA, CDR2 SQIVND (reference sequence). Trimming shortened V by 3 bases and J by 3 bases, and 16 bases separated the two germline ends. CDR3 nucleotide sequence: TGTGCCAGTAGTATTGGGATTAGCCCAGGGACAGATACGCAGTATTTT. Its translation: CASSIGISPGTDTQYF.

This chain links TRBV10-2 with TRBJ2-5, with 9 bases identical to TRBD1. V shed 7 bases, J shed 3 bases, and the junction held 12 bases outside the gene matches. The CDR3 spans 16 residues. From germline, CDR1 is WSHSY and CDR2 SAAADI. The CDR3 here is CASNQGLGQGKETQYF. For the CDR3, the DNA is TGCGCCAGCAACCAAGGTCTGGGACAGGGAAAAGAGACCCAGTACTTC.

V gene TRBV10-2 combines with J gene TRBJ1-6; D perhaps matches TRBD1 (5 bases). The CDR3 is made up of 15 amino acids. Trimming stripped 8 bases from V and 5 bases from J, with 16 bases between. From germline, CDR1 is WSHSY and CDR2 SAAADI. In DNA form, the CDR3 reads TGCGCCAGCGGGCAGACAGCTTACAATAATTCACCCCTCCACTTT. Protein product: CASGQTAYNNSPLHF.

The chain couples TRBV6-6 to TRBJ1-5; no clear D. The CDR3 contains 14 residues. Germline V gives CDR1 MNHNY, CDR2 SVGAGI (reference sequence). V lost 0 bases and J 0 bases, leaving 3 bases between the germline ends. The CDR3 sequence: CASSYSTSNQPQHF. CDR3 in DNA: TGTGCCAGCAGTTACTCGACTAGCAATCAGCCCCAGCATTTT.

The genes are TRBV20-1 and TRBJ2-1, with 11 bases fitting TRBD2. The CDR3 consists of 14 residues. CDR1 is DFQATT and CDR2 is SNEGSKA in the germline V gene (reference sequence). With 5 bases clipped from V and 4 bases from J, the junction kept 4 bases outside the gene matches. In nucleotides, the CDR3 is TGCAGTGCTCCTCGGACTAGCGGGTACAATGAGCAGTTCTTC. Translating it yields CSAPRTSGYNEQFF.

V gene TRBV7-9 combines with J gene TRBJ2-2; D ambiguous. CDR3 length: 14 amino acids. Germline CDR1 SEHNR, CDR2 FQNEAQ (reference sequence). Trimming shortened V by 2 bases and J by 7 bases, and 11 bases separated the two germline ends. CDR3 DNA: TGTGCCAGCAGCTTACTAGTGTACGGCGGGGAGCTGTTTTTT. Encoded protein: CASSLLVYGGELFF. Together with reference TRBV7-9 and TRBJ2-2, the CDR3 gives the full variable domain: DTGVSQNPRHKITKRGQNVTFRCDPISEHNRLYWYRQTLGQGPEFLTYFQNEAQLEKSRLLSDRFSAERPKGSFSTLEIQRTEQGDSAMYLCASSLLVYGGELFFGEGSRLTVL.

The chain joins TRBV7-2 to TRBJ1-4; D is possibly TRBD1 (5 bases). Germline values: CDR1 SGHTA, CDR2 FQGNSA. The V end was cut by 1 base, the J end by 8 bases, with 11 bases between. The CDR3 has 14 residues. CDR3 coding DNA: TGTGCCAGCAGCTTAGGGGGCGACGGGGAAAAACTGTTTTTT. This sequence encodes CASSLGGDGEKLFF. The full variable domain, its missing parts supplied by reference TRBV7-2 and TRBJ1-4, is GAGVSQSPSNKVTEKGKDVELRCDPISGHTALYWYRQSLGQGLEFLIYFQGNSAPDKSGLPSDRFSAERTGGSVSTLTIQRTQQEDSAVYLCASSLGGDGEKLFFGSGTQLSVL.

J is TRBJ1-5 and V is TRBV9; TRBD1 is a possible D gene (5 bases). Per germline, CDR1 SGDLS and CDR2 YYNGEE. V lost 7 bases, J lost 0 bases, and 14 bases lay in between. The CDR3 consists of 15 residues. The CDR3 region is CASSPGQTSNQPQHF. The CDR3, as DNA: TGTGCCAGCTCACCCGGACAAACTAGCAATCAGCCCCAGCATTTT.

This clonotype was observed a handful of times. CDR3 sequence reads: CASSQDRGESPLHF. CDR3 DNA sequence: TGTGCCAGCAGCCAGGACAGGGGGGAATCACCCCTCCACTTT. The chain is built from TRBV2 and TRBJ1-6, with 10 bases matching TRBD1. Germline trimming cut 6 bases from V and 10 bases from J; bases unmatched to any gene: 6. CDR1 is SNHLY and CDR2 is FYNNEI in the germline V gene. The CDR3 consists of 14 residues.

The chain uses TRBV7-6 and TRBJ2-2; no clear D gene. Trimming removed 0 bases from V and 9 bases from J, with 5 bases in between. CDR3 length: 12 residues. Looked up from germline, CDR1 is SGHVS and CDR2 is FNYEAQ. The CDR3 loop is CASSLADRELFF. The CDR3 DNA reads TGTGCCAGCAGCTTAGCCGACCGGGAGCTGTTTTTT.

The chain links TRBV6-2 or TRBV6-3 to TRBJ1-2, with TRBD1 matching over 9 bases. V shed 6 bases, J shed 2 bases, and the junction held 4 bases outside the gene matches. Germline V gene lookup returns CDR1 MNHEY and CDR2 SVGEGT. This CDR3 has 14 amino acids. The DNA for the CDR3 is TGTGCCAGCAGAGGGACAGGGCGAAACTATGGCTACACCTTC. It yields the protein CASRGTGRNYGYTF.

This clonotype was found once. V gene TRBV27 combines with J gene TRBJ1-6; D is uncertain. The CDR3 is 14 residues long. Germline-derived CDR1 and CDR2 are MNHEY and SMNVEV (reference sequence). Deletions cut 3 bases from V and 6 bases from J, with 9 bases between. CDR3 nucleotides: TGTGCCAGCAGTTTCTTACAGACTAATTCACCCCTCCACTTT. Protein product: CASSFLQTNSPLHF.